The rows below give T cell receptor beta chains drawn from one sample of a study of T cells in Graves' hyperthyroidism and ophthalmopathy. Each CDR3 protein is one row after TCRdb ran MiXCR on the multiplex PCR reads. The data hold fewer than 650,000 distinct CDR3 sequences, with roughly 15% observed a single time. Source material: blood. These TCRs come from a woman between 40 and 50 years old with Graves' ophthalmopathy. Each CDR3 is given with its conserved first and last residue. Fields, in order: J gene, clone size, V gene, D gene, CDR3 DNA, CDR3 protein. D genes are given only for firm matches. Expanded clones are given a class, and other clones once, few, many or no size at all.

TRBJ1-1,-,TRBV29-1,TRBD1,TGCAGCGTCCAGGGGGCGCGAGCTTTCTTT,CSVQGARAFF
TRBJ1-6,many,TRBV28,-,TGTGCCAGCACCGGACTTTATAATTCACCCCTCCACTTT,CASTGLYNSPLHF
TRBJ2-7,many,TRBV10-3,TRBD2,TGTGCCATCAGAAGTGCTAGCGGGAGTAGGGACGAGCAGTACTTC,CAIRSASGSRDEQYF
TRBJ2-5,many,TRBV6-1,TRBD2,TGTGCCAGCAGCCAAGGGACTAGCTTGGAGACCCAGTACTTC,CASSQGTSLETQYF
TRBJ2-7,many,TRBV6-1,-,TGTGCCAGCAGTGAAGCGGAGTTTTATGAGCAGTACTTC,CASSEAEFYEQYF
TRBJ2-7,-,TRBV28,TRBD2,TGTGCCAGCATTCGGTCGGGGGGACTACCCTACGAGCAGTACTTC,CASIRSGGLPYEQYF
TRBJ2-5,few,TRBV12-3/TRBV12-4,-,TGTGCCAGCATAGATCAGGGACAAGAGACCCAGTACTTC,CASIDQGQETQYF
TRBJ1-1,many,TRBV6-5,TRBD1,TGTGCCAGCAGTTACCATGGACAGGGTACTGAAGCTTTCTTT,CASSYHGQGTEAFF
TRBJ2-7,medium-sized,TRBV15,-,TGTGCCACCAGCAGAGATCCACGACTAGAGTGGGGCTACGAGCAGTACTTC,CATSRDPRLEWGYEQYF
TRBJ1-5,many,TRBV27,-,TGTGCCAGCAAGGGCAGGGTAAGCAGCAATCAGCCCCAGCATTTT,CASKGRVSSNQPQHF
TRBJ2-3,-,TRBV13,TRBD2,TGTGCCAGCAGCGAGGAGCTAGCGGGGTCCTTCACAGATACGCAGTATTTT,CASSEELAGSFTDTQYF
TRBJ2-5,many,TRBV5-5,-,TGTGCCAGCAGTACCCTGTGGGAGACCCAGTACTTC,CASSTLWETQYF
TRBJ1-1,many,TRBV20-1,TRBD1,TGCAGTGCGAAGACTCCGGGACAGGGGGTGTCGGCTTTCTTT,CSAKTPGQGVSAFF
TRBJ2-7,-,TRBV5-1,-,TGCGCCAGCAGCTTGGACTACCGTCCCTACGAGCAGTACTTC,CASSLDYRPYEQYF
TRBJ2-7,many,TRBV11-2,TRBD1,TGTGCCAGCAGCCCGAAAGGGGGACAGGGCTACGAGCAGTACTTC,CASSPKGGQGYEQYF
TRBJ1-3,many,TRBV6-2/TRBV6-3,-,TGTGCCTGCACCCCCGGGGCCATCTCTGGAAACACCATATATTTT,CACTPGAISGNTIYF
TRBJ2-5,many,TRBV29-1,-,TGCAGCGTTGAAACCCTCTTACTAGGGGCAGAGACCCAGTACTTC,CSVETLLLGAETQYF
TRBJ2-7,-,TRBV7-9,TRBD2,TGTGCCAGCGGAGTGCGGGAGCGGGGCTACGAGCAGTACTTC,CASGVRERGYEQYF
TRBJ2-7,many,TRBV10-3,-,TGTGCCATCAGTGTGGGAGGGGGCTTGGACGAGCAGTACTTC,CAISVGGGLDEQYF
TRBJ1-2,many,TRBV12-3/TRBV12-4,TRBD1,TGTGCCAGCAGTCAGACAGGGGGCCACTATGGCTACACCTTC,CASSQTGGHYGYTF
TRBJ1-1,-,TRBV10-3,-,TGTGCCATCAGGGGGAGCCCGGACACTGAAGCTTTCTTT,CAIRGSPDTEAFF